This TCR beta chain came from a study of CD8 T cells in Susac syndrome. Trimming pared 3 bases from V and 7 bases from J, leaving 16 bases between. The CDR3 totals 14 residues. Germline CDR1 and CDR2: SGHVS and FQNEAQ. High-throughput TCR beta sequencing covered peripheral CD8+ and CD4+ T cells. The multiple sclerosis controls consisted of treatment-naive patients with relapsing-remitting disease, either stable or active. It was negative isolation that provided the CD8+ and CD4+ T cells, whereas TEMRA cells were enriched by FACS. RNA in amounts of roughly 0.5 to 1 ug was reverse transcribed with random hexamers. Multiplex PCR with immunoSEQ amplified the TCR beta CDR3 across 54 Vbeta and 13 Jbeta. TCRdb fed the immunoSEQ multiplex PCR reads into MiXCR, producing one record per CDR3 protein. The table shows 150,000 to 250,000 distinct CDR3 sequences, with roughly 96% occurring only once.

This clonotype was obtained from a human donor with multiple sclerosis. This rearrangement joins TRBV7-8 to TRBJ2-7, with D perhaps TRBD1 (6 bases). Sequencing used CD4+ T cells from PBMCs. Here the CDR3 reads CASSFSGAVREQYF. In DNA form, the CDR3 reads TGTGCCAGCAGCTTTTCAGGGGCCGTGAGGGAGCAGTACTTC.